The 17 T cell receptor beta chains presented below share a single source sample, sequenced in a study of T-cell memory formation after mild COVID-19. Using its own MiXCR run on the 5' RACE reads, TCRdb lists one record per CDR3 protein. The sample records a few hundred thousand distinct CDR3 sequences, approximately 7.6% being singletons. Sequences were obtained from PBMCs or a T cell subset sorted from them (not recorded which). The receptors here all came from a man aged 18 to 29 who had mild COVID-19 (a few samples of this study predate the infection). Cell type and time point are not known.

The genes are TRBV20-1 and TRBJ2-5, with D possibly being TRBD1 (6 bases). The CDR3 has 12 amino acids. The V gene's germline CDR1 is DFQATT and CDR2 SNEGSKA (reference sequence). The V end lost 5 bases, the J end lost 5 bases, and 12 bases lay between the germline ends. The CDR3 loop is CSAGRQEETQYF. In DNA, the CDR3 is TGCAGTGCTGGAAGACAGGAGGAGACCCAGTACTTC.

This clonotype has a handful of counts. This CDR3 is CASSSYYRGQGSTEAFF. The CDR3 nucleotides read TGTGCCAGCTCATCCTACTACAGGGGGCAGGGAAGCACTGAAGCTTTCTTT. This sequence joins TRBV18 and TRBJ1-1; 9 positions match TRBD1. Germline V gives CDR1 KGHSH, CDR2 LQKENI. V dropped 5 bases and J dropped 4; count of bases not matched to a gene: 14. The CDR3 runs to 17 residues.

This clonotype was observed a few times. The J gene is TRBJ2-7, the V gene TRBV20-1; TRBD2 agrees at 7 bases. This CDR3 comprises 13 residues. With V trimmed by 0 bases and J by 2 bases, 1 base remained unmatched. Germline V lookup: CDR1 DFQATT, CDR2 SNEGSKA (reference sequence). CDR3 bases: TGCAGTGCTAGAGATCGGGGGGCCTACGAGCAGTACGTC. The encoded protein is CSARDRGAYEQYV.

Ten or more counts support this clonotype. The chain carries TRBV12-3 or TRBV12-4 and TRBJ2-7; 7 bases align to TRBD1. J lost 1 base, V lost 5 bases, and 5 bases had no gene match. This CDR3 spans 14 amino acids. The CDR3 is CASSVQGKSYEQYF. For the CDR3, the DNA is TGTGCCAGCAGTGTACAGGGGAAGTCCTACGAGCAGTACTTC.

The rearrangement uses TRBV6-5 and TRBJ1-6; D remains ambiguous. Between the trimmed V and J ends, which lost 0 bases and 3 bases, there was a span of 12 bases. This CDR3 is built from 17 residues. Per germline, CDR1 MNHEY and CDR2 SVGAGI. CDR3 bases: TGTGCCAGCAGTTACTCATCAGGAGAATACTATAATTCACCCCTCCACTTT. It is translated as CASSYSSGEYYNSPLHF.

This rearrangement joins TRBV20-1 to TRBJ1-1, with a tentative D call TRBD1 (5 bases). Deletions cut 3 bases from V and 3 bases from J, with 11 bases between. The CDR3 has 13 amino acids. Per germline, CDR1 DFQATT and CDR2 SNEGSKA (reference sequence). The CDR3 protein is CSARAGMDTEAFF. CDR3 sequence (DNA): TGCAGTGCTAGGGCAGGGATGGACACTGAAGCTTTCTTT.

In its sample, this clonotype was seen a few times. The gene calls are TRBV21-1 and TRBJ1-3; TRBD1 is taken as the D call from the table, unchecked against the DNA. TRBV21-1 is tagged as a pseudogene. The CDR3 extends over 15 amino acids. The CDR3 loop is CASSKDVLSGNTIYF. The DNA of the CDR3 is TGTGCCAGCAGCAAAGATGTCCTCTCTGGAAACACCATATATTTT.

This chain uses TRBV4-3 with TRBJ2-5; perhaps TRBD2 as D (7 bases). V lost 4 bases and J lost 5, with 17 bases in between. The CDR3 runs 15 residues. In germline, CDR1 is LGHNA, CDR2 YSLEER. The CDR3 is CASSPRLGGQETQYF. CDR3 bases: TGCGCCAGCAGCCCCAGACTGGGGGGGCAGGAGACCCAGTACTTC.

This clonotype occurred many times. The rearrangement joins TRBV4-2 to TRBJ1-6; 7 bases are a match to TRBD1. Germline CDR1 is LGHNA and CDR2 is YNFKEQ. CDR3 length equals 16 residues. V was clipped by 2 bases and J by 9 bases; unmatched bases: 10. The CDR3, as DNA: TGTGCCAGCAGCCAATTGGGACAGCTGTCTAGTTCACCCCTCCACTTT. Its translation is CASSQLGQLSSSPLHF.

This clonotype was counted a few times. The chain has TRBV28 and TRBJ1-5, with D possibly matching TRBD1 (5 bases). This CDR3 spans 11 amino acids. The germline CDR1 and CDR2 sequences are MDHEN and SYDVKM. V was pared by 8 bases and J by 5 bases, with 7 bases between. The DNA for the CDR3 is TGTGCCAGCGGGACGGATCAGCCCCAGCATTTT. It encodes CASGTDQPQHF.

This clonotype was detected only a few times. The chain is built from TRBV28 and TRBJ2-3; the D gene could be TRBD1 or TRBD2 (5 bases each). Germline V gene lookup returns CDR1 MDHEN and CDR2 SYDVKM. V shed 3 bases and J shed 2 bases, with 12 bases lying between them. This CDR3 has 15 amino acids. The CDR3, as DNA: TGTGCCAGCAGTTTCCAGGGAGCCACCACAGATACGCAGTATTTT. It yields the protein CASSFQGATTDTQYF.

The sample holds many counts of this clonotype. The chain recombines TRBV7-3 with TRBJ2-5, with a possible D match to TRBD2 (6 bases). Trimming took 1 base from V and 4 from J, leaving 13 bases between them. This CDR3 region has 15 residues. Germline assignment: CDR1 SGHTA and CDR2 FQGTGA. The CDR3 DNA sequence: TGTGCCAGCAGCTTAAGTGGCGGGGCACGAGAGACCCAGTACTTC. This translates into CASSLSGGARETQYF. Full variable domain (rest looked up from reference TRBV7-3 and TRBJ2-5): GAGVSQTPSNKVTEKGKYVELRCDPISGHTALYWYRQSLGQGPEFLIYFQGTGAADDSGLPNDRFFAVRPEGSVSTLKIQRTERGDSAVYLCASSLSGGARETQYFGPGTRLLVL.

This clonotype was observed a handful of times. The rearrangement uses TRBV5-1 and TRBJ1-1; D gene ambiguous. Trimming left V 7 bases short and J 4 bases short, with 14 bases between. Germline V gene sequence: CDR1 SGHRS, CDR2 YFSETQ. The CDR3 contains 13 residues. Written as DNA, the CDR3 is TGCGCCAGCGGACCGCCGGGTAGCACTGAAGCTTTCTTT. Protein: CASGPPGSTEAFF.

This clonotype occurred a few times. This rearrangement joins TRBV3-1 to TRBJ2-3; D possibly corresponds to TRBD1 (5 bases). Germline V gene sequence: CDR1 LGHDT, CDR2 YNNKEL (reference sequence). The CDR3 consists of 13 residues. The V end lost 3 bases, the J end lost 6 bases, and 10 bases lay between the germline ends. The CDR3 DNA reads as TGTGCCAGCAGCCACCAGGGAACCGATACGCAGTATTTT. Translated: CASSHQGTDTQYF.

At least ten counts were recorded for this clonotype. The chain has TRBV7-8 and TRBJ1-1, with D hard to call. CDR1 is SGHVS and CDR2 is FQNEAQ in the germline V gene. The CDR3 loop spans 15 amino acids. Trimming cost V 1 base and J 1 base, with 10 bases left between them. The CDR3 loop is CASSLDGGWNTEAFF. In nucleotides, the CDR3 is TGTGCCAGCAGCTTAGATGGAGGGTGGAACACTGAAGCTTTCTTT. Full variable domain (missing parts from reference TRBV7-8 and TRBJ1-1): GAGVSQSPRYKVAKRGQDVALRCDPISGHVSLFWYQQALGQGPEFLTYFQNEAQLDKSGLPSDRFFAERPEGSVSTLKIQRTQQEDSAVYLCASSLDGGWNTEAFFGQGTRLTVV.

This clonotype occurred a few times. The rearrangement links TRBV18 to TRBJ2-7, with D possibly matching TRBD1 (6 bases). Trimming stripped 6 bases from V and 3 bases from J, with 15 bases between. The CDR3 spans 14 residues. Germline CDR1 and CDR2: KGHSH and LQKENI. CDR3 residues: CASSENRAGYEQYV. In nucleotides, the CDR3 is TGTGCCAGCTCTGAGAACAGGGCCGGCTACGAGCAGTACGTC.

The chain employs TRBV15 and TRBJ1-1; D unresolved. Germline CDR1 is LNHNV and CDR2 is YYDKDF (reference sequence). The CDR3 covers 13 residues. Trimming pared 7 bases from V and 0 bases from J, leaving 9 bases between. The CDR3 nucleotides read TGTGCCACCACCTTACAAATGAACACTGAAGCTTTCTTT. Encoded protein: CATTLQMNTEAFF.